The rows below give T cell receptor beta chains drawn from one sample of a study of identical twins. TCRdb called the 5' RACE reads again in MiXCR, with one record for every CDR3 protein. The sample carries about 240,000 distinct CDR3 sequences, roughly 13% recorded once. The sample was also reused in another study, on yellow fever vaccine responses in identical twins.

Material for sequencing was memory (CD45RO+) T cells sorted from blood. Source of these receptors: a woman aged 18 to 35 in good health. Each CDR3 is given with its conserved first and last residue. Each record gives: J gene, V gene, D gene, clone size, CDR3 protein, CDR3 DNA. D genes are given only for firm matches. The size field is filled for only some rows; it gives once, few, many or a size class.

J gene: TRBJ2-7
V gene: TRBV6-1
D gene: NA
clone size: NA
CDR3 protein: CASKTVYEQYF
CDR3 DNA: TGTGCCAGCAAAACGGTCTACGAGCAGTACTTC

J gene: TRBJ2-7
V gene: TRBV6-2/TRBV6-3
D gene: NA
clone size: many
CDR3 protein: CASSYGVPSYEQYF
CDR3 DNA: TGTGCCAGCAGTTACGGGGTCCCCTCCTACGAGCAGTACTTC

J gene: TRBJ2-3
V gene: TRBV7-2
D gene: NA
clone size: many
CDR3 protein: CASSLRIVAPNTQYF
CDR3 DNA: TGTGCCAGCAGCTTACGTATTGTGGCCCCAAATACGCAGTATTTT

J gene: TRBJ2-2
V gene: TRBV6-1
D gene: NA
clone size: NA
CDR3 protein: CASTRTYNTGELFF
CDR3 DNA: TGTGCCAGCACTAGGACTTATAACACCGGGGAGCTGTTTTTT

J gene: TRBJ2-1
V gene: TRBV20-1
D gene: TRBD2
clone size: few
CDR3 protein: CSARDPSGRAYNEQFF
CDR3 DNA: TGCAGTGCTAGAGATCCTAGCGGGAGAGCGTACAATGAGCAGTTCTTC

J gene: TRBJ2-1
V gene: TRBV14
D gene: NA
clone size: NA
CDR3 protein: CASRKLMSHEQFF
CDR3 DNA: TGTGCCAGCAGGAAATTAATGTCCCATGAGCAGTTCTTC

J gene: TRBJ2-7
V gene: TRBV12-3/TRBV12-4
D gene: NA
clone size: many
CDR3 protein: CASSLIATGQEQYF
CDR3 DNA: TGTGCCAGCAGTTTAATAGCCACAGGGCAAGAGCAGTACTTC

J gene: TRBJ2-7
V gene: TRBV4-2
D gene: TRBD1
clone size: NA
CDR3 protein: CASSQAASGGAYEQYF
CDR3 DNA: TGTGCCAGCAGCCAAGCGGCATCAGGGGGCGCCTACGAGCAGTACTTC

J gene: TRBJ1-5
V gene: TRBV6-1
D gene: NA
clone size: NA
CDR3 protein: CASSESGGGQPQHF
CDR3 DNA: TGTGCCAGCAGTGAGAGTGGGGGAGGGCAGCCCCAGCATTTT

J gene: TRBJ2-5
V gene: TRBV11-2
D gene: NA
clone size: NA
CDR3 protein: CASSLGDQETQYF
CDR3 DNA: TGTGCCAGCAGCTTAGGGGACCAAGAGACCCAGTACTTC

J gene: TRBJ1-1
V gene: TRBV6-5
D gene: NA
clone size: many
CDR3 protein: CASSYGRGALNAEAFF
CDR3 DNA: TGTGCCAGCAGTTACGGTCGGGGAGCCCTGAACGCTGAAGCTTTCTTT

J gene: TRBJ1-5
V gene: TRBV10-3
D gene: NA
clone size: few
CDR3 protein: CAISGLGPGPQHF
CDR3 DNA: TGTGCCATCAGTGGTCTGGGCCCGGGGCCCCAGCATTTT

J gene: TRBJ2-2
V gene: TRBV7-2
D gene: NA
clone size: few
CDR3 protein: CASSLELDTGELFF
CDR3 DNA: TGTGCCAGCAGCTTAGAATTGGACACCGGGGAGCTGTTTTTT

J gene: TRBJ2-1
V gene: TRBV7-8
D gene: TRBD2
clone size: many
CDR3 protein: CASSLVWGTSGRGNEQFF
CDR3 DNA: TGTGCCAGCAGCTTAGTGTGGGGGACTAGCGGGAGGGGAAATGAGCAGTTCTTC

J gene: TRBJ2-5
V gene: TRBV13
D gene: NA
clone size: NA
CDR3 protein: CASCVRLAGETQYF
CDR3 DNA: TGTGCCAGCTGCGTGAGATTAGCAGGAGAGACCCAGTACTTC

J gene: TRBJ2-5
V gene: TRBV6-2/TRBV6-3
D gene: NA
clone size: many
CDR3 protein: CASRPRLETRETQYF
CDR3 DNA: TGTGCCAGCAGACCCCGACTAGAAACGCGAGAGACCCAGTACTTC

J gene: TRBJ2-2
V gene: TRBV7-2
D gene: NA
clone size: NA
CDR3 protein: CASSSVGVTGELFF
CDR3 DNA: TGTGCCAGCAGCTCGGTAGGGGTGACCGGGGAGCTGTTTTTT

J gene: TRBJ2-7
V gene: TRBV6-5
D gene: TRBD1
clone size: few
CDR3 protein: CASSYLGQGVDEQYF
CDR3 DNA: TGTGCCAGCAGTTACCTGGGACAGGGTGTCGACGAGCAGTACTTC

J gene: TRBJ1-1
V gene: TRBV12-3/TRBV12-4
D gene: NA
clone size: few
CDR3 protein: CASIKTGNTEAFF
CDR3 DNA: TGTGCCAGCATTAAGACAGGAAACACTGAAGCTTTCTTT

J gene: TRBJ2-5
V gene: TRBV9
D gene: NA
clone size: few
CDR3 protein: CASSGLTVPETQYF
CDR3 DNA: TGTGCCAGCAGCGGATTGACTGTCCCGGAGACCCAGTACTTC

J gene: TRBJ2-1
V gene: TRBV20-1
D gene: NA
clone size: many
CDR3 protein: CSAKTSIHNEQFF
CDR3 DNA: TGCAGTGCCAAGACTAGTATCCACAATGAGCAGTTCTTC

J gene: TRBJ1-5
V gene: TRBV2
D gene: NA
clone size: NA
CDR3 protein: CASSEWRGGNQPQHF
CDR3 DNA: TGTGCCAGCAGTGAGTGGAGGGGAGGCAATCAGCCCCAGCATTTT

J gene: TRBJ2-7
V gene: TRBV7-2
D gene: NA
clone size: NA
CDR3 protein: CASSLNVQNYEQYF
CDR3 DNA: TGTGCCAGCAGCTTAAACGTCCAGAACTACGAGCAGTACTTC

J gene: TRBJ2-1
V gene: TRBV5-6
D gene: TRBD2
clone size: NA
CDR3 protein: CASSFQRDFQNEQFF
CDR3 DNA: TGTGCCAGCAGCTTCCAGCGGGATTTTCAAAATGAGCAGTTCTTC

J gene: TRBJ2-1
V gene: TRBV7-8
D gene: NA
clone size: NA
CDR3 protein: CASSLGTIRSSYNEQFF
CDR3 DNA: TGTGCCAGCAGCTTAGGAACGATAAGGAGCTCCTACAATGAGCAGTTCTTC

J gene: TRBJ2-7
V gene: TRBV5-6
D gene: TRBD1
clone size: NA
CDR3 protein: CASSRDRGPYEQYF
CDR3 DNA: TGTGCCAGCAGCCGGGACAGGGGGCCTTACGAGCAGTACTTC

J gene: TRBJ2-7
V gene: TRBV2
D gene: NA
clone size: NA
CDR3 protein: CASSYRATYEQYF
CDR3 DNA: TGTGCCAGCAGTTACAGGGCCACCTACGAGCAGTACTTC

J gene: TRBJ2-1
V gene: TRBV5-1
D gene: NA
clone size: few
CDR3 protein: CASSLAGDPYNEQFF
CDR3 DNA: TGCGCCAGCAGCTTGGCGGGGGACCCCTACAATGAGCAGTTCTTC

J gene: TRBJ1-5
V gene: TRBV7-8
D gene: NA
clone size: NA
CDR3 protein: CASSSLRDGYQPQHF
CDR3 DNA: TGTGCCAGCAGCTCCCTCCGGGACGGATATCAGCCCCAGCATTTT

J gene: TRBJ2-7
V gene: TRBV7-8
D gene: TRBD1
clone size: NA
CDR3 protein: CASSELGTAPNYEQYF
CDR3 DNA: TGTGCCAGCAGCGAACTCGGGACAGCCCCGAACTACGAGCAGTACTTC

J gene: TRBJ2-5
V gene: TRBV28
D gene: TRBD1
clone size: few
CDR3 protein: CASSLPTGGLETQYF
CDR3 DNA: TGTGCCAGCAGTTTACCGACAGGGGGGTTAGAGACCCAGTACTTC

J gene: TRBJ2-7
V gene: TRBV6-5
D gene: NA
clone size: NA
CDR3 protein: CAQAALCYEQYF
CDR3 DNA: TGTGCCCAGGCGGCTCTCTGCTACGAGCAGTACTTC

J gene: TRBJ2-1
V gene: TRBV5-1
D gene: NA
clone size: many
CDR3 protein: CASSRDTRSYNEQFF
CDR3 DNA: TGCGCCAGCAGCCGGGACACCCGCTCCTACAATGAGCAGTTCTTC

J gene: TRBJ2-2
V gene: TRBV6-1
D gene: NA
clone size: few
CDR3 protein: CASSEGTGDTGELFF
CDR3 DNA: TGTGCCAGCAGTGAGGGGACGGGGGACACCGGGGAGCTGTTTTTT

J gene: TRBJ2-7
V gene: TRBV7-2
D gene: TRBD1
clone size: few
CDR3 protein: CASSSTFRQGAYEQYF
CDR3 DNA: TGTGCCAGCAGCTCAACCTTTAGACAGGGGGCCTACGAGCAGTACTTC

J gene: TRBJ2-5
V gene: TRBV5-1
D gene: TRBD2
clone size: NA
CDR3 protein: CASSLRLAGGGGETQYF
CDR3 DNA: TGCGCCAGCAGCTTGCGGCTAGCGGGAGGAGGAGGGGAGACCCAGTACTTC

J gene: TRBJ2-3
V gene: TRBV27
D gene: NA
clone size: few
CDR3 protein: CASSQGVLAGDTQYF
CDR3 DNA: TGTGCCAGCTCTCAAGGAGTTCTAGCAGGAGATACGCAGTATTTT

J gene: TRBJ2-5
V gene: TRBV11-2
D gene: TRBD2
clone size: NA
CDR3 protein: CASSSGTSGSRETQYF
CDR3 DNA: TGTGCCAGCAGCTCCGGGACTAGCGGGAGTCGGGAGACCCAGTACTTC

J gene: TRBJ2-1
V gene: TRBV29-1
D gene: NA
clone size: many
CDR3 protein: CSVEDSGVGDEQFF
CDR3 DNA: TGCAGCGTTGAGGACTCAGGGGTAGGAGATGAGCAGTTCTTC

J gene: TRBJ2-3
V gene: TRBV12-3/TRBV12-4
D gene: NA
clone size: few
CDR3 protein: CASGTLDTQYF
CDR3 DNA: TGTGCCAGCGGGACCCTAGATACGCAGTATTTT

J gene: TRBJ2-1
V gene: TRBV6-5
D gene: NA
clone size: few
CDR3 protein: CASSYWGGNEQFF
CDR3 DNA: TGTGCCAGCAGTTACTGGGGTGGAAATGAGCAGTTCTTC

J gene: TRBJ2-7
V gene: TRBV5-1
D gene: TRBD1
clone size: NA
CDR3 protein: CASSLRQGALEQYF
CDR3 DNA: TGCGCCAGCAGCTTGAGGCAGGGGGCGTTGGAGCAGTACTTC

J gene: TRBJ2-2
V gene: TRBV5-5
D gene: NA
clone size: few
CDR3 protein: CASSFPRNTGELFF
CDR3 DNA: TGTGCCAGCAGCTTCCCCAGGAACACCGGGGAGCTGTTTTTT

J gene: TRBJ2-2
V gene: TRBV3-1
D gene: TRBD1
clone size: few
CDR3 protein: CASSTTRTGRAGELFF
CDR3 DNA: TGTGCCAGCAGCACTACCCGGACAGGGAGAGCCGGGGAGCTGTTTTTT

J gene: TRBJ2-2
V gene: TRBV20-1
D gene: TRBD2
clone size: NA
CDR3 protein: CSASGLAGKGELFF
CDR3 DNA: TGCAGTGCTAGTGGCCTAGCGGGAAAAGGGGAGCTGTTTTTT